This is a list of T cell receptor beta chains from one sample in a study of cytomegalovirus exposure and HLA in healthy donors. The repertoire was sequenced with immunoSEQ multiplex PCR; TCRdb's copy has only in-frame clones and lacks some. Of around 100,000 clones listed, 76% are singletons. The source material was PBMCs. These receptors all stem from a woman under 30 in good health and CMV-seropositive. Both conserved end residues are part of each CDR3. The D gene is left open where the match is weak. Some rows have no size entry. The others give once, few or many, or a class for an expanded clone.

>.|TRBV2|TRBJ2-7|TRBD1
CASSDRTGVYEQYF
TGTGCCAGCAGTGATCGGACAGGGGTTTACGAGCAGTACTTC
>.|TRBV2|TRBJ2-7|TRBD1
CASSSGQATYEQYF
TGTGCCAGCAGTTCGGGACAGGCCACCTACGAGCAGTACTTC
>few|TRBV9|TRBJ2-7|TRBD1
CASSLGTDAYEQYF
TGTGCCAGCAGCCTCGGGACAGATGCCTACGAGCAGTACTTC
>.|TRBV13|TRBJ2-1|TRBD2
CASSQRAGYNEQFF
TGTGCCAGCAGCCAGAGAGCGGGATACAATGAGCAGTTCTTC
>.|TRBV14|TRBJ2-1|.
CASSLAAGQIPFF
TGTGCCAGCAGCCTCGCTGCGGGCCAGATCCCGTTCTTC
>.|TRBV23-1|TRBJ2-7|TRBD2
CASTFWTSANYEQYF
TGCGCCAGCACTTTCTGGACTAGCGCCAACTACGAGCAGTACTTC
>.|TRBV10-2|TRBJ2-1|TRBD2
CASSVLAGDNEQFF
TGCGCCAGCAGTGTACTAGCGGGAGACAATGAGCAGTTCTTC
>.|TRBV6-5|TRBJ1-2|TRBD1
CASSYSSRGTYGYTF
TGTGCCAGCAGTTACTCGTCCAGGGGGACGTATGGCTACACCTTC
>.|TRBV18|TRBJ2-7|TRBD1
CASSRTGVEQYF
TGTGCCAGCTCACGCACAGGGGTCGAGCAGTACTTC
>.|TRBV28|TRBJ1-1|.
CASSLLREKGTEAFF
TGTGCCAGCAGTTTACTCAGGGAAAAGGGCACTGAAGCTTTCTTT
>.|TRBV29-1|TRBJ2-7|TRBD2
CSVAGGPGVYEQYF
TGCAGCGTAGCGGGGGGCCCGGGGGTCTACGAGCAGTACTTC
>.|TRBV18|TRBJ1-1|.
CASSAPGQNTEAFF
TGTGCCAGCTCAGCGCCGGGACAGAACACTGAAGCTTTCTTT
>.|TRBV7-8|TRBJ2-7|TRBD2
CASSSLTSGYEQYF
TGTGCCAGCAGCTCGCTGACTAGCGGCTACGAGCAGTACTTC
>.|TRBV13|TRBJ1-2|TRBD1
CASPNPGGNGYTF
TGTGCCAGCCCCAACCCAGGGGGGAATGGCTACACCTTC
>.|TRBV7-2|TRBJ1-5|.
CASSLVQGSNQPQHF
TGTGCCAGCAGCTTAGTCCAGGGCAGCAATCAGCCCCAGCATTTT
>once|TRBV6-6|TRBJ1-2|.
CASSPTGNYGYTF
TGTGCCAGCAGTCCGACAGGCAACTATGGCTACACCTTC
>.|TRBV4-2|TRBJ2-1|.
CASSQDFPSAGNEQFF
TGTGCCAGCAGCCAAGATTTCCCTAGCGCTGGGAATGAGCAGTTCTTC
>.|TRBV6-1|TRBJ2-7|TRBD1
CASGTGVDEQYF
TGTGCCAGCGGGACAGGGGTAGACGAGCAGTACTTC
>.|TRBV10-2|TRBJ2-5|.
CASSGTDQETQYF
TGCGCCAGCAGTGGGACTGACCAAGAGACCCAGTACTTC
>few|TRBV18|TRBJ1-1|.
CASSPLTGNTEAFF
TGTGCCAGCTCACCACTAACGGGTAACACTGAAGCTTTCTTT
>.|TRBV28|TRBJ1-1|TRBD1
CASSSGQGRTAEAFF
TGTGCCAGCAGCTCGGGACAGGGGAGAACAGCTGAAGCTTTCTTT
>.|TRBV4-2|TRBJ2-3|TRBD2
CASSQVAGLAADTQYF
TGTGCCAGCAGCCAAGTCGCTGGACTAGCAGCAGATACGCAGTATTTT
>few|TRBV2|TRBJ1-2|.
CASSERRGFPQGYTF
TGTGCCAGCAGTGAAAGGAGGGGCTTCCCCCAGGGCTACACCTTC
>few|TRBV29-1|TRBJ2-7|.
CSVASDKFSYEQYF
TGCAGCGTTGCCTCGGACAAGTTCTCCTACGAGCAGTACTTC
>.|TRBV5-1|TRBJ1-2|TRBD1
CASSTGVTQGANYGYTF
TGCGCCAGCAGCACCGGGGTTACACAGGGGGCGAACTATGGCTACACCTTC
>.|TRBV5-1|TRBJ2-5|.
CASSLGPGGETQYF
TGCGCCAGCAGCTTAGGTCCTGGAGGGGAGACCCAGTACTTC
>.|TRBV19|TRBJ1-3|.
CASTSGGNTIYF
TGTGCCAGCACCTCAGGCGGAAACACCATATATTTT
>.|TRBV6-5|TRBJ1-1|.
CASSGQTNTEAFF
TGTGCCAGCAGTGGACAGACCAACACTGAAGCTTTCTTT
>few|TRBV28|TRBJ2-3|TRBD2
CASSLSSGGLDTQYF
TGTGCCAGCAGTTTATCCTCGGGAGGGCTAGATACGCAGTATTTT
>few|TRBV28|TRBJ1-5|.
CASSFSNQPQHF
TGTGCCAGCAGTTTCTCCAATCAGCCCCAGCATTTT
>.|TRBV28|TRBJ1-5|TRBD1
CASSPGQGTQPQHF
TGTGCCAGCAGTCCCGGACAGGGTACTCAGCCCCAGCATTTT
>.|TRBV19|TRBJ2-1|TRBD2
CASGRGGNEQFF
TGTGCCAGTGGCCGGGGGGGGAATGAGCAGTTCTTC
>.|TRBV4-1|TRBJ2-1|TRBD2
CASSVGLAGDYNEQFF
TGCGCCAGCAGTGTGGGACTAGCGGGAGATTACAATGAGCAGTTCTTC
>.|TRBV11-3|TRBJ2-7|TRBD1
CASSLAQSLDRVDYEQYF
TGTGCCAGCAGCTTAGCCCAGTCCCTGGACAGGGTCGACTACGAGCAGTACTTC
>.|TRBV5-1|TRBJ2-2|.
CASTSGDTGELFF
TGCGCCAGCACCTCAGGGGACACCGGGGAGCTGTTTTTT
>.|TRBV2|TRBJ2-1|.
CASSEKGFTYNEQFF
TGTGCCAGCAGTGAGAAGGGGTTCACCTACAATGAGCAGTTCTTC